One and the same sample provided the 14 T cell receptor beta chains below, sequenced in a study of blood T cell repertoires in COVID-19. Measured with immunoSEQ multiplex PCR; TCRdb has only the in-frame clones, and not every one. The sample holds a few hundred thousand clones, under 90% seen once. What was sequenced was peripheral blood. The source of these receptors is a human donor in a cohort sampled during active COVID-19.

The chain recombines TRBV18 with TRBJ1-4; D possibly corresponds to TRBD1 (6 bases). Germline lookup yields CDR1 KGHSH and CDR2 LQKENI. V lost 4 bases and J lost 5, with 17 bases in between. There are 16 residues in the CDR3. CDR3: CASSLTKQGWNEKLFF. CDR3 in DNA: TGTGCCAGCTCACTAACAAAACAGGGATGGAATGAAAAACTGTTTTTT.

The chain links TRBV14 to TRBJ2-2; 10 bases match TRBD2. V lost 6 bases, J lost 5 bases, and 9 bases stayed unmatched. The germline CDR1 and CDR2 sequences are SGHDN and FVKESK. This CDR3 contains 16 residues. Here the CDR3 reads CASRRSSGRGTGELFF. The CDR3 coding sequence is TGTGCCAGCAGGCGGTCTAGCGGGAGAGGGACCGGGGAGCTGTTTTTT.

The rearrangement joins TRBV19 to TRBJ1-5; a weak D match, TRBD1 (6 bases). Germline V gene lookup returns CDR1 LNHDA and CDR2 SQIVND (reference sequence). V was trimmed by 6 bases and J by 4 bases, leaving 25 bases between them. The CDR3 covers 18 residues. The CDR3: CASSTSGHRIGGNQPQHF. Here the CDR3 DNA reads TGTGCCAGTAGCACATCGGGACACCGAATAGGGGGAAATCAGCCCCAGCATTTT.

The rearrangement joins TRBV2 to TRBJ2-5, with 7 nucleotides matching TRBD2. J was trimmed by 5 bases and V by 2 bases; bases with no gene match: 11. Germline CDR1 is SNHLY and CDR2 is FYNNEI. This CDR3 spans 16 amino acids. The CDR3 DNA reads TGTGCCAGCAGTGAAAAGGGCTCATGGGAGGGCGAGACCCAGTACTTC. Encoded protein: CASSEKGSWEGETQYF.

This clone was seen a handful of times. The genes are TRBV6-1 and TRBJ1-5; 8 bases align to TRBD1. The CDR3 runs to 16 residues. Trimming removed 4 bases from V and 3 bases from J; junction bases left unmatched: 8. CDR1 is MNHNS and CDR2 is SASEGT in the germline V gene. The CDR3 DNA sequence: TGTGCCAGCAGTGTAGCAGGACAGGGCATCAATCAGCCCCAGCATTTT. This codes for CASSVAGQGINQPQHF.

The chain recombines TRBV19 with TRBJ2-2; 7 bases align to TRBD1. Germline V gives CDR1 LNHDA, CDR2 SQIVND (reference sequence). This CDR3 comprises 14 residues. V was pared by 5 bases and J by 7 bases, with 7 bases of the junction left unmatched. The chain's CDR3 is CASSPQTGNGELFF. The CDR3 nucleotides are TGTGCCAGTAGTCCTCAGACAGGGAACGGGGAGCTGTTTTTT.

This sequence joins TRBV4-2 and TRBJ2-2; 12 bases align to TRBD2. The J segment lost 6 bases and the V segment lost 0 bases, leaving 8 bases of the junction unmatched. The CDR3 consists of 18 residues. CDR1 and CDR2 (germline): LGHNA, YNFKEQ. Here the CDR3 DNA reads TGTGCCAGCAGCCAAGACTACGGGACTAGCGGGTTCTCCGGGGAGCTGTTTTTT. Amino acids: CASSQDYGTSGFSGELFF.

The chain couples TRBV27 to TRBJ2-1; possible D gene TRBD2, 6 bases. This CDR3 region has 15 residues. Per germline, CDR1 MNHEY and CDR2 SMNVEV (reference sequence). The ends were cut back, 6 bases at V and 6 bases at J, with 18 bases in the middle. The CDR3 protein is CASRIRDLGINEQFF. The CDR3 DNA reads TGTGCCAGCAGAATCCGGGACTTAGGCATCAATGAGCAGTTCTTC.

This chain connects TRBV28 to TRBJ1-3; 7 nucleotides match TRBD1. V lost 8 bases, J lost 4 bases, and 8 bases stayed unmatched. From germline, CDR1 is MDHEN and CDR2 SYDVKM. The CDR3 has 14 amino acids. CDR3: CASGGGTVGNTIYF. The CDR3 nucleotides are TGTGCCAGCGGGGGCGGGACAGTGGGAAACACCATATATTTT.

The rearrangement joins TRBV11-3 to TRBJ2-1, with TRBD2 as a possible D gene (5 bases). V was pared by 5 bases and J by 8 bases, with 13 bases between. CDR3 length: 13 amino acids. Germline assignment: CDR1 SGHNT and CDR2 YENEEA. DNA for the CDR3: TGTGCCAGCAGCGCCCACGGGAACGATGAGCAGTTCTTC. Its translation: CASSAHGNDEQFF.

The rearrangement links TRBV25-1 to TRBJ2-3, with 12 bases aligning to TRBD2. The CDR3 consists of 15 residues. Losses at the gene ends were 5 bases for V and 4 bases for J; bases not matched to a gene: 4. Germline CDR1 is MGHDK and CDR2 is SYGVNS. The CDR3 protein is CASSPGLAGSDTQYF. The CDR3, as DNA: TGTGCCAGCAGTCCGGGACTAGCGGGCTCAGATACGCAGTATTTT.

V is TRBV3-1 (or the pseudogene TRBV3-2) and J is TRBJ1-2; D is undetermined. Germline CDR1 and CDR2: LGHDT and YNNKEL (reference sequence). The CDR3 consists of 14 residues. V was trimmed by 1 base and J by 4 bases, leaving 10 bases between them. The CDR3 loop reads CASSQGGGGYGYTF. The CDR3 DNA sequence: TGTGCCAGCAGCCAAGGCGGAGGCGGCTATGGCTACACCTTC.

CDR3 bases: TGTGCCAGCAGTATACAGGAGATGAACACTGAAGCTTTCTTT. It yields the protein CASSIQEMNTEAFF. This chain links TRBV28 with TRBJ1-1; tentative D call: TRBD1 (5 bases). The CDR3 covers 14 residues. The germline V gene encodes CDR1 MDHEN and CDR2 SYDVKM. The germline V and J ends were trimmed by 5 bases and 0 bases, with 10 bases remaining between them.

This chain uses TRBV19 with TRBJ1-1; TRBD1 aligns across 8 bases. The trim removed 7 bases at V and 0 bases at J, leaving 4 bases unmatched. The CDR3 contains 14 residues. CDR1 and CDR2 from the germline V gene are LNHDA and SQIVND (reference sequence). This chain's CDR3 is CASTRTGLNTEAFF. CDR3 DNA sequence: TGTGCCAGTACCCGGACAGGGCTGAACACTGAAGCTTTCTTT.